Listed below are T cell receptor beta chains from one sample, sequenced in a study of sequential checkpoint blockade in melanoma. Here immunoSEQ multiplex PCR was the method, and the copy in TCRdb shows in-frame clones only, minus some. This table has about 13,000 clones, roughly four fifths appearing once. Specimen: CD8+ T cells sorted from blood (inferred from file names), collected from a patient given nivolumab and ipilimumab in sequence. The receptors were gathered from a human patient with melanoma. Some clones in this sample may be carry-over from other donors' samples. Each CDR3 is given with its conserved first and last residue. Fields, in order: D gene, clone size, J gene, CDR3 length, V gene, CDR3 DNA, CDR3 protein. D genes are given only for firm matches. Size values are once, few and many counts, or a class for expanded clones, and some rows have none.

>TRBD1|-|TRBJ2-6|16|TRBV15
TGTGCCACCAGCAGCGACAGGGGAACTGGGGCCAACGTCCTGACTTTC
CATSSDRGTGANVLTF
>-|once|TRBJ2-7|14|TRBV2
TGTGCCAGCGGGTTTACTGACAGAACCTACGAGCAGTACTTC
CASGFTDRTYEQYF
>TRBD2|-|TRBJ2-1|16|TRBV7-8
TGTGCCAGCAGACGGACTAGCGGGGGGGGCATCAATGAGCAGTTCTTC
CASRRTSGGGINEQFF
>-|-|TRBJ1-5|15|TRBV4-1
TGCGCCAGCAGCCAAGATATCAGGGGCCATCAGCCCCAGCATTTT
CASSQDIRGHQPQHF
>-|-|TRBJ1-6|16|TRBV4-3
TGCGCCAGCAGCCCTACTATGACAGGTTGGAATTCACCCCTCCACTTT
CASSPTMTGWNSPLHF
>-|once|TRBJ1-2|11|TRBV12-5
TGTGCTAGTGATACTGGGCTCGGCTACACCTTC
CASDTGLGYTF
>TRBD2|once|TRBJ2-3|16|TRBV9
TGTGCCAGCAGCGTAGACTTAGCGGGGGGGACAGATACGCAGTATTTT
CASSVDLAGGTDTQYF
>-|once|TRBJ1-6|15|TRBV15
TGTGCCACCAGCAAAGAAGGAGACTATAATTCACCCCTCCACTTT
CATSKEGDYNSPLHF
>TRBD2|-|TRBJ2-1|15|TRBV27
TGTGCCAGCTCGAGTGGGACTAGCGGCTACAATGAGCAGTTCTTC
CASSSGTSGYNEQFF
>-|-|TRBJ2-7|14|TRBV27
TGTGCCAGCAGTTTACTGGCGGGGGCGTACGAGCAGTACTTC
CASSLLAGAYEQYF
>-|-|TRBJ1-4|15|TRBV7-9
TGTGCCAGCAGCCGGCCTCAGGCGGGTAATGAAAAACTGTTTTTT
CASSRPQAGNEKLFF
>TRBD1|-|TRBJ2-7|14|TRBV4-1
TGCGCCAGCAGCCCGGGGACAGGGGCCTACGAGCAGTACTTC
CASSPGTGAYEQYF
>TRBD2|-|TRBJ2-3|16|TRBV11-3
TGTGCCAGCAGCTTACCGGGACTAGCGGGCACAGATACGCAGTATTTT
CASSLPGLAGTDTQYF
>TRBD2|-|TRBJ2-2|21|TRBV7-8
TGTGCCAGCAGTTTATTCCCCCCTCAATTTACTAGCGGAAAAAACACCGGGGAGCTGTTTTTT
CASSLFPPQFTSGKNTGELFF
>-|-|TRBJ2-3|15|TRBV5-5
TGTGCCACCAGGGTGGGGCGAACCCCCGCAGATACGCAGTATTTT
CATRVGRTPADTQYF
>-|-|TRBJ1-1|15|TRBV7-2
TGTGCCAGCAGCCCAGCCAGGGGTCCGTATACTGAAGCTTTCTTT
CASSPARGPYTEAFF
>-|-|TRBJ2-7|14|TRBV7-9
TGTGCCAGCGGGGACGTGGGGGCAAGGTACGAGCAGTACTTC
CASGDVGARYEQYF
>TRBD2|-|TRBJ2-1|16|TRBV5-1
TGCGCCAGCAGCTTGCACAGCGGGGGGCGGTACAATGAGCAGTTCTTC
CASSLHSGGRYNEQFF
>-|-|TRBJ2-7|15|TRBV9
TGTGCCAGCAGCGAGCGTGAGGGAAGAATCTACGAGCAGTACTTC
CASSEREGRIYEQYF
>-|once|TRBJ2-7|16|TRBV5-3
TGTGCCAGAAGCTTGGAATATCACAGGTTCTCCTACGAGCAGTACTTC
CARSLEYHRFSYEQYF
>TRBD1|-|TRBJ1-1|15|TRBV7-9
TGTGCCAGCAGCTGGACAGGGGTGGGGGACACTGAAGCTTTCTTT
CASSWTGVGDTEAFF
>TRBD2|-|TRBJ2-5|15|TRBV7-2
TGTGCCAGCAGCTTAGGCGGGGGACGGTTAGAGACCCAGTACTTC
CASSLGGGRLETQYF
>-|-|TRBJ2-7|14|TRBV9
TGTGCCAGCAGCGTCGCCCCGGGCGGGTACGAGCAGTACTTC
CASSVAPGGYEQYF
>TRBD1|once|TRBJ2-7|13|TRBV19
TGTGCCAGTAGCGGACAGGGCCCCTACGAGCAGTACTTC
CASSGQGPYEQYF
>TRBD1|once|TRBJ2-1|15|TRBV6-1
TGTGCCAGCAGTGTCGAGACAGGGCCTTACAATGAGCAGTTCTTC
CASSVETGPYNEQFF
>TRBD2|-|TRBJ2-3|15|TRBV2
TGTGCCAGCAGGGAGACTAGCGGGGGGGCGGATACGCAGTATTTT
CASRETSGGADTQYF
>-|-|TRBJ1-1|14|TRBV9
TGTGCCAGCAGCGTTGGGGGGAGTAGCACTGAAGCTTTCTTT
CASSVGGSSTEAFF
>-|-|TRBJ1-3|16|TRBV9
TGTGCCAGCAGCGTAAGTTTAGCCCGGCCTGGAAACACCATATATTTT
CASSVSLARPGNTIYF
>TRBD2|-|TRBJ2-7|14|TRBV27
TGTGCCAGCAGTCCCCGACTAGCGTCCTACGAGCAGTACTTC
CASSPRLASYEQYF
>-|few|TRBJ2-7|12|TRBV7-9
TGTGCCAGCAGCTTAACCCTCGGCGAGCAGTACTTC
CASSLTLGEQYF
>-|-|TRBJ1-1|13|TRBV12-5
TGTGCTAGTGCCCCATCGACAGTCACTGAAGCTTTCTTT
CASAPSTVTEAFF
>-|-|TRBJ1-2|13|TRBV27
TGTGCCAGCAGTTTATCACGGACAAATGGCTACACCTTC
CASSLSRTNGYTF
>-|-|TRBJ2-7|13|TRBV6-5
TGTGCCAGCAGTTACTCCCGTAGAAACGAGCAGTACTTC
CASSYSRRNEQYF
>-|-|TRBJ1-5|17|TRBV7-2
TGTGCCAGCAGCTTAGGCTGGGGAGGCTATAGCAATCAGCCCCAGCATTTT
CASSLGWGGYSNQPQHF
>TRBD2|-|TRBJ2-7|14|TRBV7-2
TGTGCCAGCAGCGCGGGACTAGTCATATACGAGCAGTACTTC
CASSAGLVIYEQYF
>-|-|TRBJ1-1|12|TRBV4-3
TGCGCCAGCAGCCACGGTGGTGCCGAAGCTTTCTTT
CASSHGGAEAFF
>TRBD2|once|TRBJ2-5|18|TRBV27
TGTGCCAGCAGTTTATTTGGACTAGCGGGGGGGGGCAGGGAGACCCAGTACTTC
CASSLFGLAGGGRETQYF
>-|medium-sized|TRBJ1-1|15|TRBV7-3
TGTGCCAGCAGCCCGTCTCTTGGGGGGGGAACTGAAGCTTTCTTT
CASSPSLGGGTEAFF
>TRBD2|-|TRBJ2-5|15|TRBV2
TGTGCCAGCAGTGATGAACTAGCGAAACAAGAGACCCAGTACTTC
CASSDELAKQETQYF
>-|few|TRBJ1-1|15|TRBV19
TGTGCCAGTACTCCGACAGGAAGCGGGAACACTGAAGCTTTCTTT
CASTPTGSGNTEAFF
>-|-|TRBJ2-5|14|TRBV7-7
TGTGCTAGCAGCCCTGAGAGTAGGGGAGAGACCCAGTACTTC
CASSPESRGETQYF
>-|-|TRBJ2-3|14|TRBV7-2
TGTGCCAGCAGCTTAGGGCCTCGCACAGATACGCAGTATTTT
CASSLGPRTDTQYF
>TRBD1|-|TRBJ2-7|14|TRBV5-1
TGCGCCAGCAGCGCGGGACAGGGGCCCTACGAGCAGTACTTC
CASSAGQGPYEQYF
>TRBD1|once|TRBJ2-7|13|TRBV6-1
TGTGCCAGCACGGGGACAGGGCTCTACGAGCAGTACTTC
CASTGTGLYEQYF
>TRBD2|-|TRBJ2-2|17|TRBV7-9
TGTGCCAGCAGCTTAGCGAAAGCGGGGGCGAACACCGGGGAGCTGTTTTTT
CASSLAKAGANTGELFF
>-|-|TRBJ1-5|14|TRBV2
TGTGCCAGCAGTGACAGGGGCGGGAATCAGCCCCAGCATTTT
CASSDRGGNQPQHF